This T cell receptor (beta chain) is drawn from a study of T cell changes during pregnancy in multiple sclerosis. The CDR3 is made up of 16 amino acids. Germline-derived CDR1 and CDR2 are MNHNY and SVGAGI (reference sequence). Trimming took 6 bases from V and 7 from J; bases not matched to a gene: 9. Generated by immunoSEQ multiplex PCR, the TCRdb table keeps only in-frame clones and is missing some. The sample carries 90,000 to 95,000 clones, almost 95% recorded once. This clone came up once. The sample was peripheral blood, taken in the third trimester of pregnancy. This chain links TRBV6-6 with TRBJ2-2; 12 bases match TRBD2. This receptor was taken from a female donor with multiple sclerosis, enrolled in a pregnancy study. This CDR3 is CASSLLAGGPYGELFF. Here the CDR3 DNA reads TGTGCCAGCAGCCTGCTAGCGGGAGGGCCCTACGGGGAGCTGTTTTTT.